A single count supports the clone carrying this TCR beta chain. Generated by immunoSEQ multiplex PCR, the TCRdb table keeps only in-frame clones and is missing some. The table shows about 66,000 clones, with about 81% occurring only once. V was trimmed by 3 bases and J by 2 bases, leaving 5 bases between them. Germline V lookup: CDR1 MNHNS, CDR2 SASEGT. The CDR3 has 14 amino acids. This specimen belongs to a study of OX40 agonist ivuxolimab in advanced cancers. Across the study: A mean age of around 63 years, range roughly 23 to 85, was recorded, and roughly 83% were male. Under the entry rules, prior anti-PD-1, anti-PD-L1 or anti-CTLA-4 therapy was allowed, and roughly 39% had some.

This receptor was taken from an adult with an advanced solid tumor such as melanoma, head and neck, liver or kidney cancer. The source material was CD4+ or CD8+ T cells sorted from blood, sampled in a trial of the OX40 agonist ivuxolimab. This chain connects TRBV6-1 to TRBJ2-6; no clear D. The DNA for the CDR3 is TGTGCCAGCAGTGAGGCGACTGGGGCCAACGTCCTGACTTTC. Protein sequence: CASSEATGANVLTF.